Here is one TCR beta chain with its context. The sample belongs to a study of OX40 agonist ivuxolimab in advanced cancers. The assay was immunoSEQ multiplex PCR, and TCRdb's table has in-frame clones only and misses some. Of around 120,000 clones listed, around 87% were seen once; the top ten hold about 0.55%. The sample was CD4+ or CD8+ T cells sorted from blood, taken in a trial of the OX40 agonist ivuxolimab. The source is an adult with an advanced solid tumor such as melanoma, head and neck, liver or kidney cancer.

CDR3: CASSPQTPTGHYEQYF. As DNA, the CDR3 is TGTGCCAGTAGTCCCCAAACTCCGACAGGGCACTACGAGCAGTACTTC. The chain has TRBV19 and TRBJ2-7, with TRBD1 identical over 7 bases. V trimming: 5 bases; J trimming: 3 bases; junction bases outside the gene matches: 13. Germline CDR1 is LNHDA and CDR2 is SQIVND (reference sequence). The CDR3 runs 16 residues.